This paragraph reports one T cell receptor beta chain. Authors' processing steps: Reference gene primer amplification yielded estimated nucleated cell counts. Generated by immunoSEQ multiplex PCR, the TCRdb table keeps only in-frame clones and is missing some. V and J calls and clone size follow that table, whereas D and trimming were derived from the DNA. The sample contains roughly 160,000 clones, roughly 80% of which appear only once. Germline CDR1 and CDR2: MGHRA and YSYEKL. The CDR3 has 18 amino acids. Trimming took 4 bases from V and 0 from J, leaving 19 bases between them. The source of the sample is a study of blood T cell repertoires in COVID-19. The participants were between about 18 and 90 years old and came from 24 US areas. Assignments of participants to cohorts depended upon their own reported clinical history.

This clonotype originated in a woman aged 40 to 50 with acute COVID-19. The V gene is TRBV4-1, the J gene TRBJ2-1; D perhaps matches TRBD2 (6 bases). Sequencing input: PBMCs or T cells enriched from blood (not recorded which). This chain's CDR3 is CASSRGRARGNSYNEQFF. The CDR3 DNA sequence: TGCGCCAGCAGCCGGGGCCGAGCGCGGGGAAACTCCTACAATGAGCAGTTCTTC.